Shown below are 13 T cell receptor beta chains from a single sample sequenced in a study of tumor-infiltrating lymphocytes in oesophageal squamous cell carcinoma. MiXCR was run by TCRdb on the PCR reads, yielding one entry per CDR3 protein. The data hold some 14,000 distinct CDR3 sequences, with roughly 51% observed a single time. The sample consisted of esophageal tumor tissue. These receptors were collected from a male donor with esophageal squamous cell carcinoma.

On this clonotype itself: The CDR3 does not end in the conserved phenylalanine or tryptophan, so this is likely a read error. The limits of the CDR3 on the DNA are not certain, so only TCRdb's listed CDR3 is given. The rearrangement joins TRBV14 to TRBJ2-5; the DNA was not used to check the table's D call, TRBD2. Germline values: CDR1 SGHDN, CDR2 FVKESK. With termini counted, the CDR3 has 17 amino acids. CDR3 region: CASSHGTSTYYEQYFGN.

The V and J genes are TRBV6-5 and TRBJ2-1; D remains ambiguous. This CDR3 spans 15 amino acids. In germline, CDR1 is MNHEY, CDR2 SVGAGI. The V gene lost 5 bases and the J gene lost 2 bases, with 13 bases spanning the gap. CDR3 DNA: TGTGCCAGCAGTGAAGTAGTGGCTACCTACAATGAGCAGTTCTTC. This encodes CASSEVVATYNEQFF.

The chain combines TRBV7-3 with TRBJ2-5; TRBD1 might be the D (5 bases). Germline values: CDR1 SGHTA, CDR2 FQGTGA. The CDR3 loop spans 15 amino acids. Trimming stripped 2 bases from V and 2 bases from J, with 12 bases between. Written as DNA, the CDR3 is TGTGCCAGCAGCTTATGGTCAGGGCCGCAAGAGACCCAGTACTTC. This codes for CASSLWSGPQETQYF.

The DNA for the CDR3 is TGTGCCAGCAGGCCTGAGATCAATGAGCAGTTCTTC. Protein sequence: CASRPEINEQFF. The chain links TRBV2 to TRBJ2-1; no firm D call. CDR3 size: 12 residues. Between the trimmed V and J ends, which lost 6 bases and 6 bases, there was a span of 9 bases. The germline CDR1 and CDR2 sequences are SNHLY and FYNNEI.

CDR3 nucleotides: TGTGCCAGCAGTTTGAGAGGAGTCGGCCTTGATGAGCAGTTCTTC. This sequence encodes CASSLRGVGLDEQFF. This rearrangement joins TRBV27 to TRBJ2-1; D is uncertain. CDR3 length equals 15 residues. Between the trimmed V and J ends, which lost 3 bases and 8 bases, there was a span of 17 bases. Germline CDR1 reads MNHEY; CDR2 reads SMNVEV (reference sequence).

By proportion, this clonotype is medium-sized. This chain connects TRBV7-6 to TRBJ2-7; D is perhaps TRBD2 (5 bases). The V end lost 2 bases, the J end lost 6 bases, and 8 bases lay between the germline ends. CDR1 SGHVS and CDR2 FNYEAQ come from the germline V gene. This CDR3 spans 12 amino acids. The CDR3, as DNA: TGTGCCAGCAGCTTATCCGGGATCGAGCAGTACTTC. Translated: CASSLSGIEQYF. The entire variable domain, with the rest obtained from reference TRBV7-6 and TRBJ2-7, is as follows: GAGVSQSPRYKVTKRGQDVALRCDPISGHVSLYWYRQALGQGPEFLTYFNYEAQQDKSGLPNDRFSAERPEGSISTLTIQRTEQRDSAMYRCASSLSGIEQYFGPGTRLTVT.

A word on this clonotype: Since a much larger clone is just one base distant, this may be a read error. The CDR3 nucleotides are TGCAGTGCTAGGAAGGCAGATACATACGAGCAGTTCTTC. Translated, it gives CSARKADTYEQFF. The chain links TRBV20-1 to TRBJ2-6; no clear D gene. The end of the DNA is better explained by TRBJ2-1, so the J call may be wrong. The CDR3 is 13 amino acids. Germline V CDR1 and CDR2: DFQATT, SNEGSKA (reference sequence).

V gene TRBV28 combines with J gene TRBJ2-1; 7 nucleotides align to TRBD2. Germline CDR1 is MDHEN and CDR2 is SYDVKM. J gave up 11 bases and V 8 bases, and 3 bases lay outside the gene matches. The CDR3 runs to 10 residues. CDR3 DNA: TGTGCCAGCGGGGGGGGTAAGCAGTTCTTC. This encodes CASGGGKQFF.

CDR3 sequence (DNA): TGTGCCAGCAGTTACCAGGGACAGCGTGGAGAGACCCAGTACTTC. It encodes CASSYQGQRGETQYF. The chain uses TRBV12-3 or TRBV12-4 and TRBJ2-3, with TRBD1 matching over 7 bases. The J call may be mistaken, given a closer DNA end match to TRBJ2-5. There are 15 residues in the CDR3.

The rearrangement joins TRBV7-6 to TRBJ2-1; D is perhaps TRBD2 (6 bases). The assigned J gene may be wrong: the sequence end matches TRBJ2-7 better. The CDR3 runs to 13 residues. CDR1 and CDR2 from the germline V gene are SGHVS and FNYEAQ. The CDR3 nucleotides are TGTGCCAGCAGTCCCACTAGCTACGATGAGCAGTACTTC. Its protein is CASSPTSYDEQYF.

This clonotype has at least ten counts. The V call is TRBV27, the J call TRBJ1-2; 8 nucleotides match TRBD1. The CDR3 consists of 16 residues. The V gene's germline CDR1 is MNHEY and CDR2 SMNVEV (reference sequence). V lost 6 bases, J lost 3 bases, and 12 bases stayed unmatched. The CDR3: CASSLDRAGGYYGYTF. The DNA of the CDR3 is TGTGCCAGCAGCCTGGACAGGGCAGGCGGGTACTATGGCTACACCTTC.

This clonotype came up a few times. This rearrangement joins TRBV12-5 to TRBJ2-5; tentatively, D is TRBD1 or TRBD2 (7 bases each). This CDR3 has 16 amino acids. Trimming removed 3 bases at V and 0 bases at J, with 14 bases between. Germline loops: CDR1 LGHNT, CDR2 FRNRAP. In nucleotides, the CDR3 is TGTGCTAGTGGTTTTCAGGGGGGGAGGTACCAAGAGACCCAGTACTTC. Translation: CASGFQGGRYQETQYF.

This clonotype is medium-sized. This chain uses TRBV28 with TRBJ1-6, with TRBD1 matching over 8 bases. The CDR3 runs 16 residues. Germline V gene data show CDR1 as MDHEN and CDR2 as SYDVKM. V lost 7 bases to trimming and J lost 5 bases; unmatched junction nucleotides: 10. DNA for the CDR3: TGTGCCAGCACCTCCCGGACAGGGCTGCATAATTCACCCCTCCACTTT. It specifies CASTSRTGLHNSPLHF.